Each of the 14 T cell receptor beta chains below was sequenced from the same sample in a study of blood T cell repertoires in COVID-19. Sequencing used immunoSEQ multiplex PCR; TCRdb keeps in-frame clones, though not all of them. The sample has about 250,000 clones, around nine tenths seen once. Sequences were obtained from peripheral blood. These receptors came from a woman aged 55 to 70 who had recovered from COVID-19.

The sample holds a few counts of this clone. The CDR3 loop reads CASSYYGQGSYNEQFF. In nucleotides, the CDR3 is TGTGCCAGCAGTTACTATGGACAGGGGTCCTACAATGAGCAGTTCTTC. The chain employs TRBV6-6 and TRBJ2-1, with 9 bases aligning to TRBD1. The CDR3 consists of 16 residues. V shed 1 base, J shed 1 base, and the junction held 2 bases outside the gene matches. Germline CDR1 and CDR2: MNHNY and SVGAGI (reference sequence).

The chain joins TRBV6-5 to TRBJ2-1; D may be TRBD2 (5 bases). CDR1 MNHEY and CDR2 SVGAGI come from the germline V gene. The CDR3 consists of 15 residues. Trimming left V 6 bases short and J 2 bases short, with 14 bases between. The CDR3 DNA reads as TGTGCCAGCAGGCTTTCGGGAAGTCCCTACAATGAGCAGTTCTTC. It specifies CASRLSGSPYNEQFF.

The CDR3 here is CASSRDRGHTEAFF. The CDR3 nucleotides are TGTGCCAGCAGTCGGGACAGGGGGCACACTGAAGCTTTCTTT. V usage is TRBV27 and J usage is TRBJ1-1, with 12 bases identical to TRBD1. The J segment lost 3 bases and the V segment lost 5 bases, leaving 1 base of the junction unmatched. Germline V gene lookup returns CDR1 MNHEY and CDR2 SMNVEV (reference sequence). The CDR3 covers 14 residues.

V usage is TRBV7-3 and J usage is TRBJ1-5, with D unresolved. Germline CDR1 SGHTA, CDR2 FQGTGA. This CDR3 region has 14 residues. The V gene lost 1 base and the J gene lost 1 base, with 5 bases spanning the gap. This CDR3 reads CASSLRQSNQPQHF. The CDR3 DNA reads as TGTGCCAGCAGCTTAAGGCAGAGCAATCAGCCCCAGCATTTT.

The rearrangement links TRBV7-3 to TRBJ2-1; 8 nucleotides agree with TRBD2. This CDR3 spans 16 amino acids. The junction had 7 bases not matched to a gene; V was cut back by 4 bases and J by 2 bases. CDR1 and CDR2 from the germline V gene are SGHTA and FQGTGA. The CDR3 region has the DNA TGTGCCAGCAGCTCCACTTCAGCGGGGGCCTACAATGAGCAGTTCTTC. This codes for CASSSTSAGAYNEQFF.

CDR3 sequence reads: CASSLVSYPGQGSYTQYF. The DNA for the CDR3 is TGTGCCAGCAGCTTAGTTAGTTACCCGGGACAGGGAAGTTATACGCAGTATTTT. This chain uses TRBV11-2 with TRBJ2-3; TRBD1 aligns across 9 bases. This CDR3 has 18 residues. CDR1 is SGHAT and CDR2 is FQNNGV in the germline V gene. J was trimmed by 7 bases and V by 1 base; bases with no gene match: 15.

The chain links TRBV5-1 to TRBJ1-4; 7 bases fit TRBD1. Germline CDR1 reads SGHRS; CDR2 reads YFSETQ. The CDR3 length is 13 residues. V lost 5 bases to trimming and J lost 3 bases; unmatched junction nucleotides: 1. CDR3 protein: CASRGTANEKLFF. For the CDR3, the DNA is TGCGCCAGCAGAGGGACAGCTAATGAAAAACTGTTTTTT. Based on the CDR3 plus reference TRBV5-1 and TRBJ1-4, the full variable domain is KAGVTQTPRYLIKTRGQQVTLSCSPISGHRSVSWYQQTPGQGLQFLFEYFSETQRNKGNFPGRFSGRQFSNSRSEMNVSTLELGDSALYLCASRGTANEKLFFGSGTQLSVL.

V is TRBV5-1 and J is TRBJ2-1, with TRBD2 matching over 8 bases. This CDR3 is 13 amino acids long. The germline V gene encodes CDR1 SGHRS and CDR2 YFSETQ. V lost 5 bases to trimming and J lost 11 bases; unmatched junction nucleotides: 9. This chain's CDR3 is CASSQAPGGQQFF. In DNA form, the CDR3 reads TGCGCCAGCAGTCAGGCCCCGGGGGGGCAGCAGTTCTTC.

In nucleotides, the CDR3 is TGCGCCAGCAGCCCTCCCGGGGGGGGATATGGCTACACCTTC. This encodes CASSPPGGGYGYTF. The chain links TRBV5-1 to TRBJ1-2, with TRBD1 as a possible D gene (5 bases). The germline gives CDR1 SGHRS, CDR2 YFSETQ. V was trimmed by 4 bases and J by 5 bases, leaving 15 bases between them. The CDR3 runs 14 residues.

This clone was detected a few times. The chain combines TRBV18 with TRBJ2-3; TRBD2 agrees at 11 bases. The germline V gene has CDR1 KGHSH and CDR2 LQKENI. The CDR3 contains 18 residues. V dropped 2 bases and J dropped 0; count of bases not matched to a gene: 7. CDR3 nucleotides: TGTGCCAGCTCACCAAGTAGACTAGCGGGGACTAGCACAGATACGCAGTATTTT. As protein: CASSPSRLAGTSTDTQYF.

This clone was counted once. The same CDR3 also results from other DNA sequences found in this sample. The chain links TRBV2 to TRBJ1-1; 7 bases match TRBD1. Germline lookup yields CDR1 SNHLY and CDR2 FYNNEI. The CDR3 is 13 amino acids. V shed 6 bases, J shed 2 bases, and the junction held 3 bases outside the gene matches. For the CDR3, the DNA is TGTGCCAGCAGCCGGACAGGAAACACTGAAGCTTTCTTT. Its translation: CASSRTGNTEAFF. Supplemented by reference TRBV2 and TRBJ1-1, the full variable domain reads EPEVTQTPSHQVTQMGQEVILRCVPISNHLYFYWYRQILGQKVEFLVSFYNNEISEKSEIFDDQFSVERPDGSNFTLKIRSTKLEDSAMYFCASSRTGNTEAFFGQGTRLTVV.

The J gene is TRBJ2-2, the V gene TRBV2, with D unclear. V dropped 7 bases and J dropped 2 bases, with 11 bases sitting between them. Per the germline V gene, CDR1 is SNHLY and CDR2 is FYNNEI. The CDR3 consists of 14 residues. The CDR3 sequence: CASKYSANTGELFF. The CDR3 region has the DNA TGTGCCAGCAAGTACAGTGCAAACACCGGGGAGCTGTTTTTT.

This CDR3 is CSVEGSGGANYGYTF. CDR3 sequence (DNA): TGCAGCGTTGAAGGATCAGGGGGAGCTAACTATGGCTACACCTTC. This chain connects TRBV29-1 to TRBJ1-2; 7 nucleotides line up with TRBD1. CDR1 and CDR2 (germline): SQVTM, ANQGSEA. The CDR3 consists of 15 residues. With 1 base clipped from V and 0 bases from J, the junction kept 5 bases outside the gene matches.

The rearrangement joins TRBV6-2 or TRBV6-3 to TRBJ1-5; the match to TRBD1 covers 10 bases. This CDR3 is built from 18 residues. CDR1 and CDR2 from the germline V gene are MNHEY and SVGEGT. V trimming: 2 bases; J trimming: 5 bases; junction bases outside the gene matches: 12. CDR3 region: CASSYPHRRTGGYQPQHF. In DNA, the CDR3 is TGTGCCAGCAGTTACCCCCACCGCCGGACAGGGGGATATCAGCCCCAGCATTTT.